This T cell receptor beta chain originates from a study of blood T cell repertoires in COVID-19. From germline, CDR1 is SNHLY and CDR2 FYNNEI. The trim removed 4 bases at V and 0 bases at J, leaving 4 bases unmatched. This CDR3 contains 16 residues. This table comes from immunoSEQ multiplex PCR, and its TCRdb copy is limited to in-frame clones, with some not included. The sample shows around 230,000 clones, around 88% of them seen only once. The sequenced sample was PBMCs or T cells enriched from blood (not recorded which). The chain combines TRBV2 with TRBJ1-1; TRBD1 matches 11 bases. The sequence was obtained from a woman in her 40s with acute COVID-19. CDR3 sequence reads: CASSGDRGVMNTEAFF. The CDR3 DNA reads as TGTGCCAGCAGTGGGGACAGGGGGGTGATGAACACTGAAGCTTTCTTT.